The TCR beta chain under discussion was sequenced for a study of vaccination and CD4 T cells after COVID-19. Cultured CD4+ T cell DNA was sequenced using the Oncomine TCR Beta short-read assay. TCRdb re-analysed the PCR reads in MiXCR, keeping a single row per CDR3 protein. The sample consists of about 13,000 distinct CDR3 sequences, 40% to 55% of them appearing once. Treatment specified: approximately nine-day PBMC culture with coronavirus spike peptide pools or control peptides (ViraFEST assay). On this clonotype: Its matching antigen is unknown.

CDR3 length equals 14 residues. CDR1 and CDR2 (germline): DFQATT, SNEGSKA (reference sequence). V lost 0 bases and J 0 bases, leaving 6 bases between the germline ends. This clonotype was obtained from a human donor who had recovered from COVID-19. The input for sequencing was CD4+ T cells from blood, cultured in vitro, taken before SARS-CoV-2 vaccination. The chain uses TRBV20-1 and TRBJ1-5, with D unclear. The CDR3 reads CSAREQNSNQPQHF. CDR3 in DNA: TGCAGTGCTAGAGAACAGAATAGCAATCAGCCCCAGCATTTT.